The clone carrying this TCR beta chain was seen ten or more times. The antigen is unknown. The data stem from a study of radiotherapy plus CTLA-4 blockade in lung cancer. About the research overall: Disease control was present in roughly a third of patients, and objective responses in under 20%. Findings and caveats of the study: TCR clones of tumor origin grew in blood after radiotherapy plus ipilimumab. Early blood T cell clone changes and increased post-radiation serum interferon-beta were reportedly the strongest response predictors.

Participants had chemo-refractory metastatic non-small-cell lung cancer and were treated with focal radiation plus ipilimumab CTLA-4 blockade. Repertoires were generated with immunoSEQ multiplex PCR, while TCRdb's copy carries only in-frame clones and drops some. The sample comprises more than 75,000 clones, roughly 78% of which are singletons, and around 15% rests with the top ten. The clonotype comes from a human donor with non-small cell lung cancer that progressed on radiotherapy plus ipilimumab. The specimen comprised peripheral blood, sampled from a patient treated with radiotherapy plus ipilimumab.

CDR3 in DNA: TGTGCCAGCAGTCCCTACATGGAAAATCAGCCCCAGCATTTT. Protein product: CASSPYMENQPQHF. The rearrangement uses TRBV28 and TRBJ1-5, with no clear D. This CDR3 has 14 amino acids. Looked up from germline, CDR1 is MDHEN and CDR2 is SYDVKM. V was trimmed by 5 bases and J by 4 bases, leaving 12 bases between them.